This TCR beta chain was sequenced in a study of blood T cell repertoires in COVID-19. Study at large: Sites in the United States, Italy and Spain provided acute and convalescent COVID-19 samples.

This clone was seen once. Germline CDR1 reads MDHEN; CDR2 reads SYDVKM. The CDR3 consists of 15 residues. Trimming cost V 5 bases and J 1 base; bases outside gene matches: 4. Per the authors' pipeline: Estimation of nucleated cell counts relied on the amplification of reference gene primers. Sequencing was performed with immunoSEQ multiplex PCR; in TCRdb, only in-frame clones are kept and a portion is missing. V, J and clone size reflect that table, while D and trimming were determined from the DNA. Of around 230,000 clones in the sample, 65% to 90% were seen once. The source is a man aged 35 to 55 who had recovered from COVID-19. The chain carries TRBV28 and TRBJ2-7; 11 bases match TRBD2. Sample: peripheral blood. The CDR3 loop is CASSAPSGGSYEQYF. The DNA for the CDR3 is TGTGCCAGCAGTGCCCCTAGCGGGGGGTCCTACGAGCAGTACTTC. Full variable domain (rest looked up from reference TRBV28 and TRBJ2-7): DVKVTQSSRYLVKRTGEKVFLECVQDMDHENMFWYRQDPGLGLRLIYFSYDVKMKEKGDIPEGYSVSREKKERFSLILESASTNQTSMYLCASSAPSGGSYEQYFGPGTRLTVT.